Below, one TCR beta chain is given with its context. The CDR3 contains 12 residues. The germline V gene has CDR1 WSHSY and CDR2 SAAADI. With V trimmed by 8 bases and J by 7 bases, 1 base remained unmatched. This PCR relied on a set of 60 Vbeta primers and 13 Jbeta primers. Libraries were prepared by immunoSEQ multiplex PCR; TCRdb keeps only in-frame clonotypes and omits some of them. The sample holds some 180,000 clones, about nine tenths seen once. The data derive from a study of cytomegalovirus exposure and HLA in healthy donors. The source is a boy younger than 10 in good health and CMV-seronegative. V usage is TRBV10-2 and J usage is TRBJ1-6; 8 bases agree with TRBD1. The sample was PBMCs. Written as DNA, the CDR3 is TGCGCCAGCGGGGACAGGAATTCACCCCTCCACTTT. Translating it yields CASGDRNSPLHF.